This record covers a single T cell receptor (beta chain). The source of the sample is a study of blood T cell repertoires in COVID-19. At the level of the study: Whether acute or convalescent, the COVID-19 samples came from the United States, Italy and Spain. Sources were T cells, B-cell-depleted T cells, or PBMCs; the material itself was cDNA or gDNA.

As processed by the authors: Quantification of nucleated cells was approximated via reference gene primer amplification. Using immunoSEQ multiplex PCR, the repertoire was profiled, and TCRdb retains in-frame clones only, with some absent. V, J and clone size were drawn from that table, and D and trimming were deduced from the DNA. The sample consists of a few hundred thousand clones, roughly 85% of them appearing once. The clonotype was recovered from a woman between 18 and 29 years old with acute or convalescent COVID-19. Sequencing used peripheral blood.

The CDR3 coding sequence is TGTGCCAGCAGCTTAAAGCTGACAGGGGAGAACACTGAAGCTTTCTTT. Its translation: CASSLKLTGENTEAFF. The V call is TRBV9, the J call TRBJ1-1, with 8 bases lining up with TRBD1. CDR3 length: 16 amino acids. The J segment lost 1 base and the V segment lost 4 bases, leaving 9 bases of the junction unmatched. Per germline, CDR1 SGDLS and CDR2 YYNGEE.